Here is one T cell receptor beta chain with its context. Its antigen is not known. This specimen belongs to a study of cytomegalovirus exposure and HLA in healthy donors. Study-level results: The study reported that TCR beta sequences accurately predicted HLA-A and HLA-B alleles in most subjects. The Asian-associated ancestry cluster reportedly had fewer N-insertions than the approximately 670-donor mean in a later analysis.

CDR3 size: 15 residues. The ends were cut back, 0 bases at V and 5 bases at J, with 14 bases in the middle. CDR1 and CDR2 (germline): MNHEY, SMNVEV (reference sequence). The PCR contained 60 Vbeta and 13 Jbeta primers. Method: immunoSEQ multiplex PCR; TCRdb's copy keeps in-frame clones and lacks some. The sample lists approximately 100,000 clones, approximately 80% occurring once. The sequencing sample was made of PBMCs. The chain recombines TRBV27 with TRBJ2-7; TRBD1 is a possible D gene (6 bases). The source is a female donor in good health and CMV-seropositive. CDR3 bases: TGTGCCAGCAGTTTATCGAGGCCAGGGGCCCACGAGCAGTACTTC. Its protein is CASSLSRPGAHEQYF.